The present TCR beta chain was sequenced within a study of cytomegalovirus exposure and HLA in healthy donors. This table comes from immunoSEQ multiplex PCR, and its TCRdb copy is limited to in-frame clones, with some not included. The table records 100,000 to 130,000 clones, approximately 96% of them present only once. As regards this clone: The antigen is unknown.

The study's findings and limits: Most TCR sequences showed up rarely, but some public TCRs showed up in many donors. Clusters of TCRs from the first cohort tended to co-occur in the roughly 120 validation repertoires (as a later analysis found). TCR beta chains numbering more than 150 were designated cytomegalovirus-associated. A few chains tied to CMV proved CMV antigen-specific in vitro.

The V end was cut by 6 bases, the J end by 6 bases, with 14 bases between. The V gene's germline CDR1 is MNHEY and CDR2 SMNVEV (reference sequence). This CDR3 has 14 residues. The sequence was obtained from a woman under 30 in good health and CMV-seronegative. The sequenced sample was PBMCs. The chain links TRBV27 to TRBJ2-2; unclear D gene. The CDR3 DNA reads as TGTGCCAGCAGCTTTAGCAGCGTCCCCGGGGAGCTGTTTTTT. Protein: CASSFSSVPGELFF.